There are a few counts of the clone carrying this T cell receptor (beta chain). Its target is unknown. The assay was immunoSEQ multiplex PCR, and TCRdb's table has in-frame clones only and misses some. The table shows fewer than 15,000 clones, with roughly 90% occurring only once. This sample was taken from a study of T cell clonotyping in hematopoietic cell transplantation. Study conclusions and caveats: Recipient TCR diversity dropped after transplant; expanded clonotypes rose from day 30 to 180. Graft donor and pretransplant recipient Inverse Simpson Index values predicted broader posttransplant TCR diversity. Few recipient clonotypes overlapped donors; over 95% were de novo at given depth.

This receptor was obtained from a man between 25 and 39 years old in good health. Some clones in this sample may be carry-over from other donors' samples. Sequencing input: peripheral blood mononuclear cells.

CDR3: CASSYSGGAAEKLFF. The CDR3 DNA reads as TGTGCCAGCAGTTACTCTGGGGGCGCTGCGGAAAAACTGTTTTTT. V is TRBV6-5 and J is TRBJ1-4; maybe TRBD1 (6 bases). CDR1 and CDR2 from the germline V gene are MNHEY and SVGAGI. Trimming took 0 bases from V and 8 from J, leaving 13 bases between them. This CDR3 comprises 15 residues.